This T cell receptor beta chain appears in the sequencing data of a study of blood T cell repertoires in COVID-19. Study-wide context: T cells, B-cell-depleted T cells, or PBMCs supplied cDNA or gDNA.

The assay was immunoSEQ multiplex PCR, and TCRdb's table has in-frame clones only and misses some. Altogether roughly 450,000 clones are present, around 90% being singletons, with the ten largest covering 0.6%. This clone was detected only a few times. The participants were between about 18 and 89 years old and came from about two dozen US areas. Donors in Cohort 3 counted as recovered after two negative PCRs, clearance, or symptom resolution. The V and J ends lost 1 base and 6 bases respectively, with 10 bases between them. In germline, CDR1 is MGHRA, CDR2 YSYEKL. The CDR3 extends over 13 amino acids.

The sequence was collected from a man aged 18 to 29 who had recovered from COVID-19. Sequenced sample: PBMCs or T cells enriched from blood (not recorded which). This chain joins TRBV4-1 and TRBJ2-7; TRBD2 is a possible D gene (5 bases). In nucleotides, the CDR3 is TGCGCCAGCAGCCAAGGAATCGGAGGCGAGCAGTACTTC. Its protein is CASSQGIGGEQYF.